This passage covers 4 T cell receptor beta chains from one sample sequenced in a study of early T cells in non-severe SARS-CoV-2 infection. TCRdb recomputed calls from the 5' RACE reads with MiXCR, one row per CDR3 protein. The table records more than 85,000 distinct CDR3 sequences, about an eighth of them present only once. Sequencing was done on a sample of whole blood. The receptors derive from an adult who was a healthcare worker with PCR-confirmed SARS-CoV-2 infection or an uninfected control (not recorded which).

The table lists this clonotype with a few counts. This sequence joins TRBV7-9 and TRBJ2-1; perhaps TRBD2 as D (5 bases). The germline V gene encodes CDR1 SEHNR and CDR2 FQNEAQ (reference sequence). Deletions cut 6 bases from V and 13 bases from J, with 16 bases between. The CDR3 has 12 residues. As DNA, the CDR3 is TGTGCCAGCAGTCCCGCCCGGGGTCCCCAGTTCTTC. Protein: CASSPARGPQFF.

This clonotype was found a few times. The rearrangement uses TRBV12-3 or TRBV12-4 and TRBJ1-2, with D perhaps TRBD1 (5 bases). The length of the CDR3 is 13 residues. Trimming removed 3 bases from V and 3 bases from J, with 8 bases in between. In DNA, the CDR3 is TGTGCCAGCAGTTTGCAGGGTGACTATGGCTACACCTTC. Protein: CASSLQGDYGYTF.

This clonotype came up a few times. The chain uses TRBV6-6 and TRBJ2-2; D possibly corresponds to TRBD2 (6 bases). Germline V lookup: CDR1 MNHNY, CDR2 SVGAGI (reference sequence). The V end lost 4 bases, the J end lost 2 bases, and 14 bases lay between the germline ends. CDR3 length equals 16 residues. The CDR3 DNA is TGTGCCAGCAGTTCCGCGCCGGGGGTAAACACCGGGGAGCTGTTTTTT. This codes for CASSSAPGVNTGELFF.

The chain employs TRBV19 and TRBJ2-7; possibly TRBD2 for D (6 bases). The germline V gene encodes CDR1 LNHDA and CDR2 SQIVND (reference sequence). This CDR3 has 15 amino acids. Trimming took 3 bases from V and 4 from J, leaving 16 bases between them. The CDR3 protein is CASSIGGTLVYEQYF. CDR3 DNA: TGTGCCAGTAGTATCGGCGGGACCTTGGTTTACGAGCAGTACTTC.